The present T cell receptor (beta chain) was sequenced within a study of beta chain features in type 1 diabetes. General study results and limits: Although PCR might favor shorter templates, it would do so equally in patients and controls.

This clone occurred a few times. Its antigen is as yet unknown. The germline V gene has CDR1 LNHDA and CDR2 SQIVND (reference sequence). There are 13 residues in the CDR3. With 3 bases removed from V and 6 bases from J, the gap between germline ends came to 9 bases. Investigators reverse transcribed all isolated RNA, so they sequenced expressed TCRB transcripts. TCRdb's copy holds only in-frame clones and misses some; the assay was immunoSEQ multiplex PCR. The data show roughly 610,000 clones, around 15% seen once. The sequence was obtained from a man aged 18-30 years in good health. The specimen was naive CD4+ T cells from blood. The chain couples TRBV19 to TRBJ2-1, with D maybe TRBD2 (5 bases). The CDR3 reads CASSMRRANEQFF. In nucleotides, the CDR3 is TGTGCCAGTAGTATGAGGCGGGCCAATGAGCAGTTCTTC.